Listed below are T cell receptor beta chains from one sample, sequenced in a study of CD8 T cells in Susac syndrome. TCRdb re-derived calls from the immunoSEQ multiplex PCR reads in MiXCR, one entry per CDR3 protein. The repertoire holds 85,000 to 130,000 distinct CDR3 sequences, with approximately 94% as singletons. Sequenced: CD8+ T cells from PBMCs. The receptors come from a human donor with Susac syndrome. CDR3s include the opening cysteine and the closing phenylalanine or tryptophan. A D gene is named only where the DNA matches it firmly. Size tells how often a clone was seen (once, few, many) or the class of an expanded clone, and some rows leave it out.

>.|.|TRBJ1-1|TRBV15
TGTGCCACCAGCAGGCCTCAGGCTCCAATGAACACTGAAGCTTTCTTT
CATSRPQAPMNTEAFF
>.|.|TRBJ2-7|TRBV20-1
TGCAGTGCTAGGGCGGGTTACTCCTACGAGCAGTACTTC
CSARAGYSYEQYF
>TRBD2|.|TRBJ2-3|TRBV7-2
TGTGCCAGCAGCTCGCTAGCGGGGGTATCCACAGATACGCAGTATTTT
CASSSLAGVSTDTQYF
>.|.|TRBJ2-1|TRBV19
TGTGCCAGTAGTCGTAAGTCCTACAATGAGCAGTTCTTC
CASSRKSYNEQFF
>TRBD1|.|TRBJ2-7|TRBV23-1
TGCGCCAGCAGTCAATGGGTCAGGGGGCTCTACGAGCAGTACTTC
CASSQWVRGLYEQYF
>TRBD1|.|TRBJ2-1|TRBV3-1
TGTGCCAGCAGCCCCGCCCGGGACAGCCGCAATGAGCAGTTCTTC
CASSPARDSRNEQFF
>.|.|TRBJ2-1|TRBV5-4
TGTGCCAGCAGGACTGCCTACAATGAGCAGTTCTTC
CASRTAYNEQFF
>.|.|TRBJ2-5|TRBV10-3
TGTGCCATCAGTGAGGATGTTGGGATACAAGAGACCCAGTACTTC
CAISEDVGIQETQYF
>.|.|TRBJ2-5|TRBV11-2
TGTGCCAGCAGCTTAGATCTGGTCCCAAGGTACCAAGAGACCCAGTACTTC
CASSLDLVPRYQETQYF
>.|.|TRBJ2-7|TRBV20-1
TGCAGTGCCTTCACCGGGGGTGAGCAGTACTTC
CSAFTGGEQYF
>.|once|TRBJ2-1|TRBV20-1
TGCAGTGCTAGAGATCCCAAGAGCTCCTACAATGAGCAGTTCTTC
CSARDPKSSYNEQFF
>.|.|TRBJ1-1|TRBV7-9
TGTGCCAGCAGAAACGGGCGGGTCCCATTGAACACTGAAGCTTTCTTT
CASRNGRVPLNTEAFF
>.|.|TRBJ1-5|TRBV19
TGTGCCAGTAGTATAGATCAGCGGGGTTCAGGGAGGCTCAATCAGCCCCAGCATTTT
CASSIDQRGSGRLNQPQHF
>.|once|TRBJ1-6|TRBV15
TGTGCCACCAGCAGATCCGCTTCTTGGCCAGATAATTCACCCCTCCACTTT
CATSRSASWPDNSPLHF
>.|.|TRBJ2-1|TRBV4-1
TGCGCCAGCAGCCAAGAAGGGGGACAACTTTACAATGAGCAGTTCTTC
CASSQEGGQLYNEQFF
>.|.|TRBJ1-5|TRBV15
TGTGCCACCAGCAGAGCACAGGGCAACAATCAGCCCCAGCATTTT
CATSRAQGNNQPQHF
>.|once|TRBJ1-2|TRBV13
TGTGCCAGCAGCTTAGGACGCACCTATGGCTACACCTTC
CASSLGRTYGYTF
>.|.|TRBJ2-3|TRBV12-3/TRBV12-4
TGTGCCAGCAGTTCCGCCTGGGATACGCAGTATTTT
CASSSAWDTQYF
>TRBD1|.|TRBJ2-7|TRBV27
TGTGCCAGCAGTGGCGTGTCCGTGGCAGGGGGCGAGCAGTACTTC
CASSGVSVAGGEQYF
>.|.|TRBJ2-7|TRBV15
TGTGCCACCAGCAGAGGGCCAGGGTCCGACGAGCAGTACTTC
CATSRGPGSDEQYF
>.|.|TRBJ2-7|TRBV6-2/TRBV6-3
TGTGCCAGCAGCAGCCGGGACATCTCCAGAAAAGGCTACGAGCAGTACTTC
CASSSRDISRKGYEQYF
>.|.|TRBJ2-7|TRBV9
TGTGCCAGCAGCGTAGCTGGGACCGCCGACGAGCAGTACTTC
CASSVAGTADEQYF
>.|.|TRBJ1-5|TRBV4-1
TGCGCCAGCAGCCTCCAGGCAAATAGCAATCAGCCCCAGCATTTT
CASSLQANSNQPQHF
>.|.|TRBJ1-5|TRBV9
TGTGCCAGCGGAACGAATCAGCCCCAGCATTTT
CASGTNQPQHF
>TRBD2|.|TRBJ2-7|TRBV9
TGTGCCAGCAGCCCGGGGGGGGGTCAACGTGAGCAGTACTTC
CASSPGGGQREQYF
>.|.|TRBJ2-1|TRBV12-3/TRBV12-4
TGTGCCAGCAGTCTCCGAGCGGGCGCAAATGAGCAGTTCTTC
CASSLRAGANEQFF
>TRBD1|.|TRBJ2-3|TRBV9
TGTGCCAGCAGCGTAGGCCCCGGGACAGGGGTAACAGATACGCAGTATTTT
CASSVGPGTGVTDTQYF
>.|.|TRBJ1-2|TRBV4-3
TGCGCCAGCAGCCAAGTCCAGGACAGCGTCTATGGCTACACCTTC
CASSQVQDSVYGYTF
>.|few|TRBJ1-5|TRBV19
TGTGCCAGTTCAGCGGGGAATCAGCCCCAGCATTTT
CASSAGNQPQHF